Below are 20 T cell receptor beta chains sequenced from a single sample in a study of CD8 T cells in Susac syndrome. The RNA input was roughly 0.45 to 1 ug, and it was reverse transcribed with random hexamers. TCRdb independently ran MiXCR on the immunoSEQ multiplex PCR reads; one entry per CDR3 protein. The sample has more than 200,000 distinct CDR3 sequences, around 93% seen once; the top ten hold 0.06% to 0.08%. The sequenced material came from CD4+ T cells from PBMCs. These receptors were obtained from a human donor with multiple sclerosis.

This clonotype was observed once. The rearrangement links TRBV24-1 to TRBJ1-4; no firm D call. The V and J ends lost 2 bases and 7 bases respectively, with 7 bases between them. Germline values: CDR1 KGHDR, CDR2 SFDVKD. There are 13 residues in the CDR3. The CDR3 spells CATSDSTVEKLFF. The CDR3 nucleotides read TGTGCCACCAGTGATTCAACGGTTGAAAAACTGTTTTTT.

CDR3 in amino acids: CASSSRGDTQYF. CDR3 sequence (DNA): TGTGCCAGCAGCTCCAGGGGGGATACGCAGTATTTT. The J gene is TRBJ2-3, the V gene TRBV7-9; 7 bases line up with TRBD1. CDR3 length: 12 residues. J lost 6 bases, V lost 4 bases, and 1 base had no gene match. CDR1 and CDR2 (germline): SEHNR, FQNEAQ (reference sequence).

The chain employs TRBV24-1 and TRBJ2-5; perhaps TRBD2 as D (6 bases). CDR3 size: 13 residues. Germline CDR1 reads KGHDR; CDR2 reads SFDVKD. With 5 bases removed from V and 5 bases from J, the gap between germline ends came to 11 bases. CDR3 bases: TGTGCCACCAGTGTAGGGAGGCCGGAGACCCAGTACTTC. It specifies CATSVGRPETQYF.

This rearrangement joins TRBV9 to TRBJ2-1, with 10 bases matching TRBD2. CDR1 and CDR2 (germline): SGDLS, YYNGEE. The CDR3 loop spans 15 amino acids. V gave up 4 bases and J gave up 9 bases; unmatched junction bases: 10. Here the CDR3 reads CASSRLAGDVVEQFF. CDR3 DNA: TGTGCCAGCAGCCGCCTAGCGGGAGACGTGGTTGAGCAGTTCTTC.

This clonotype was seen once. This rearrangement joins TRBV6-5 to TRBJ1-5, with 9 bases lining up with TRBD1. J lost 7 bases, V lost 6 bases, and 10 bases had no gene match. Germline V gives CDR1 MNHEY, CDR2 SVGAGI. The CDR3 spans 15 residues. Written as DNA, the CDR3 is TGTGCCAGCAGCCCCGGGACAGGGATCAGACAGCCCCAGCATTTT. Translating gives CASSPGTGIRQPQHF.

This chain links TRBV4-1 with TRBJ2-7; no reliable D call. CDR1 is MGHRA, CDR2 YSYEKL, per germline. Deletions cut 1 base from V and 3 bases from J, with 16 bases between. The CDR3 consists of 16 residues. CDR3 bases: TGCGCCAGCAGCCAAGGGGATGGTAAGGGTCACTACGAGCAGTACTTC. Amino acid sequence: CASSQGDGKGHYEQYF.

The rearrangement links TRBV27 to TRBJ1-5; D is undetermined. The V gene lost 5 bases and the J gene lost 6 bases, with 14 bases spanning the gap. Germline values: CDR1 MNHEY, CDR2 SMNVEV (reference sequence). The CDR3 spans 14 residues. DNA for the CDR3: TGTGCCAGCAGTCCTCGACTCCTTAGTCAGCCCCAGCATTTT. It yields the protein CASSPRLLSQPQHF.

The chain combines TRBV7-2 with TRBJ2-1; perhaps D is TRBD1 or TRBD2 (5 bases each). Germline loops: CDR1 SGHTA, CDR2 FQGNSA. V shed 5 bases and J shed 7 bases, with 15 bases lying between them. The CDR3 is made up of 14 amino acids. The CDR3 loop is CASSRIDGANEQFF. The CDR3 bases are TGTGCCAGCAGCCGCATTGACGGGGCAAATGAGCAGTTCTTC.

The chain uses TRBV27 and TRBJ2-5, with TRBD2 matching over 9 bases. The CDR3 is 15 amino acids. V was clipped by 2 bases and J by 5 bases; unmatched bases: 6. The germline V gene encodes CDR1 MNHEY and CDR2 SMNVEV (reference sequence). CDR3 sequence (DNA): TGTGCCAGCAGTTTAGGTAGCGGGAGCGGGGAGACCCAGTACTTC. This encodes CASSLGSGSGETQYF.

V gene TRBV12-3 or TRBV12-4 combines with J gene TRBJ1-1; tentatively, D is TRBD1 (5 bases). The V end was cut by 6 bases, the J end by 10 bases, with 21 bases between. The CDR3 sequence is 14 residues long. In DNA form, the CDR3 reads TGTGCCAGCAGCACTCACGCGGACACCGGCGGAGCTTTCTTT. This translates into CASSTHADTGGAFF.

The J gene is TRBJ1-1, the V gene TRBV18; a possible D gene is TRBD1 (5 bases). Per the germline V gene, CDR1 is KGHSH and CDR2 is LQKENI. The V end was cut by 1 base, the J end by 4 bases, with 7 bases between. The CDR3 spans 13 residues. CDR3 residues: CASSPQGSTEAFF. CDR3 nucleotide sequence: TGTGCCAGCTCACCACAGGGGTCCACTGAAGCTTTCTTT. The variable domain in full, completed from reference TRBV18 and TRBJ1-1, reads NAGVMQNPRHLVRRRGQEARLRCSPMKGHSHVYWYRQLPEEGLKFMVYLQKENIIDESGMPKERFSAEFPKEGPSILRIQQVVRGDSAAYFCASSPQGSTEAFFGQGTRLTVV.

V and J are TRBV6-1 and TRBJ2-3, with TRBD2 matching 9 bases. The germline V gene encodes CDR1 MNHNS and CDR2 SASEGT. V lost 2 bases and J lost 1; bases outside the gene matches: 1. The CDR3 is 15 residues long. In DNA form, the CDR3 reads TGTGCCAGCAGTGAATGGACTAGCGGCACAGATACGCAGTATTTT. Residues: CASSEWTSGTDTQYF.

CDR3 sequence: CASSLLGAGGGYTF. The CDR3 DNA reads TGTGCCAGCAGCTTGTTAGGGGCAGGTGGCGGCTACACCTTC. The chain combines TRBV5-4 with TRBJ1-2; D is perhaps TRBD1 (5 bases). V was clipped by 1 base and J by 8 bases, with 15 bases between them. The CDR3 extends over 14 amino acids. CDR1 SGHNT and CDR2 YYREEE come from the germline V gene (reference sequence).

This chain joins TRBV30 and TRBJ2-7; the D gene is possibly TRBD1 (6 bases). Germline CDR1 and CDR2: GTSNPN and SVGIG (reference sequence). This CDR3 comprises 11 residues. Trimming took off 2 bases at V and 7 bases at J, with 9 bases between the two ends. The CDR3 DNA reads as TGTGCCTGGAGTCAGGGGATGGAGCAGTACGTC. Amino acid sequence: CAWSQGMEQYV.

This chain uses TRBV18 with TRBJ1-5, with D uncertain. Germline CDR1 KGHSH, CDR2 LQKENI. This CDR3 is built from 13 residues. V was clipped by 3 bases and J by 5 bases, with 8 bases between them. For the CDR3, the DNA is TGTGCCAGCTCACCGGACGGAGATCAGCCCCAGCATTTT. Encoded protein: CASSPDGDQPQHF.

The chain couples TRBV5-6 to TRBJ2-4; D is ambiguous. The CDR3 spans 17 residues. CDR1 is SGHDT, CDR2 YYEEEE, per germline. V lost 1 base and J 0 bases, leaving 14 bases between the germline ends. CDR3 in DNA: TGTGCCAGCAGCTTGTCTGGCAGGTTCCTAGCCAAAAACATTCAGTACTTC. This gives the protein CASSLSGRFLAKNIQYF.

Written as DNA, the CDR3 is TGTGCCAGCAGTTACTCTGGCTACGAAGCACAGCATTTT. Translated, it gives CASSYSGYEAQHF. The chain is built from TRBV6-5 and TRBJ1-5; D unresolved. Germline CDR1 reads MNHEY; CDR2 reads SVGAGI. V gave up 0 bases and J gave up 13 bases, with 13 bases separating them. The CDR3 sequence is 13 residues long.

This clonotype was recorded only once. The chain is built from TRBV3-1 and TRBJ1-5; no reliable D call. V gave up 2 bases and J gave up 9 bases, with 11 bases separating them. The CDR3 consists of 13 residues. The V gene's germline CDR1 is LGHDT and CDR2 YNNKEL (reference sequence). The CDR3 DNA sequence: TGTGCCAGCAGCCAACTGGCCCGGGGGCCCCAGCATTTT. Translating gives CASSQLARGPQHF.

The chain links TRBV4-1 to TRBJ1-1, with D perhaps TRBD1 (5 bases). Per the germline V gene, CDR1 is MGHRA and CDR2 is YSYEKL. The CDR3 has 15 residues. With 1 base removed from V and 9 bases from J, the gap between germline ends came to 18 bases. The chain's CDR3 is CASSQGFWGNAQAFF. The CDR3 DNA follows: TGCGCCAGCAGCCAAGGTTTTTGGGGGAATGCTCAAGCTTTCTTT.

The J gene is TRBJ1-5, the V gene TRBV19; no reliable D call. With 3 bases removed from V and 4 bases from J, the gap between germline ends came to 13 bases. Germline CDR1 reads LNHDA; CDR2 reads SQIVND (reference sequence). The CDR3 extends over 15 amino acids. The CDR3 nucleotides are TGTGCCAGTAGTATGGTTCCGGAAAGTAATCAGCCCCAGCATTTT. Its translation is CASSMVPESNQPQHF.